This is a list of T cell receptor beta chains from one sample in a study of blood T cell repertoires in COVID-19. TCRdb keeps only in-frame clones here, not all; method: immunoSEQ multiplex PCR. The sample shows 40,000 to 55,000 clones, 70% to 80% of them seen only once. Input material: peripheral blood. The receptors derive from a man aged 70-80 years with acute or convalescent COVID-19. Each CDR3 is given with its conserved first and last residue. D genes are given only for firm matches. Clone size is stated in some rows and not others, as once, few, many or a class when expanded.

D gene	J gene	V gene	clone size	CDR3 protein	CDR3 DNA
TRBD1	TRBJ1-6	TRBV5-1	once	CASRGGTGVMSPLHF	TGCGCCAGCAGGGGGGGGACAGGGGTGATGTCACCCCTCCACTTT
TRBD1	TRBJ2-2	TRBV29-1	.	CSVRDRVDWELFF	TGCAGCGTCCGGGACAGGGTGGATTGGGAGCTGTTTTTT
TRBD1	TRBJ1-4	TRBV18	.	CASSLFTRTGEKTNEKLFF	TGTGCCAGCTCCCTATTTACTCGGACAGGAGAGAAGACTAATGAAAAACTGTTTTTT
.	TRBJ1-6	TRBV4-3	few	CASSQGGRENSPLHF	TGCGCCAGCAGCCAAGGGGGCAGGGAAAATTCACCCCTCCACTTT
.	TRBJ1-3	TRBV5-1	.	CASSLGVPSGNTIYF	TGCGCCAGCAGTTTGGGAGTCCCCTCTGGAAACACCATATATTTT
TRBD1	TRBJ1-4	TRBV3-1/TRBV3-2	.	CASSPQRTGFYEKLFF	TGTGCCAGCAGCCCACAAAGGACAGGATTCTATGAAAAACTGTTTTTT
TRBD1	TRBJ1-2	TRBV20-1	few	CSATGGGYTF	TGCAGTGCGACAGGGGGAGGCTACACCTTC
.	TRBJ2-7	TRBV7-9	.	CASSLTATGRGYF	TGTGCCAGCAGCTTAACTGCGACAGGACGGGGTTACTTC
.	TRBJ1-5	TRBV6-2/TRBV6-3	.	CASSQLIGWYREQLDQPQHF	TGTGCCAGCAGTCAGCTAATAGGTTGGTACAGGGAACAACTCGATCAGCCCCAGCATTTT
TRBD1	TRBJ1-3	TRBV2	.	CAYKQGRSGNTIYF	TGTGCCTATAAACAGGGGAGGTCTGGAAACACCATATATTTT
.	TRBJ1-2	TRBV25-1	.	CASSPGTPPYGYTF	TGTGCCAGCAGCCCCGGGACACCGCCTTATGGCTACACCTTC
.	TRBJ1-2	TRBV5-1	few	CASSLESINYGYTF	TGCGCCAGCAGCTTGGAGAGCATTAACTATGGCTACACCTTC